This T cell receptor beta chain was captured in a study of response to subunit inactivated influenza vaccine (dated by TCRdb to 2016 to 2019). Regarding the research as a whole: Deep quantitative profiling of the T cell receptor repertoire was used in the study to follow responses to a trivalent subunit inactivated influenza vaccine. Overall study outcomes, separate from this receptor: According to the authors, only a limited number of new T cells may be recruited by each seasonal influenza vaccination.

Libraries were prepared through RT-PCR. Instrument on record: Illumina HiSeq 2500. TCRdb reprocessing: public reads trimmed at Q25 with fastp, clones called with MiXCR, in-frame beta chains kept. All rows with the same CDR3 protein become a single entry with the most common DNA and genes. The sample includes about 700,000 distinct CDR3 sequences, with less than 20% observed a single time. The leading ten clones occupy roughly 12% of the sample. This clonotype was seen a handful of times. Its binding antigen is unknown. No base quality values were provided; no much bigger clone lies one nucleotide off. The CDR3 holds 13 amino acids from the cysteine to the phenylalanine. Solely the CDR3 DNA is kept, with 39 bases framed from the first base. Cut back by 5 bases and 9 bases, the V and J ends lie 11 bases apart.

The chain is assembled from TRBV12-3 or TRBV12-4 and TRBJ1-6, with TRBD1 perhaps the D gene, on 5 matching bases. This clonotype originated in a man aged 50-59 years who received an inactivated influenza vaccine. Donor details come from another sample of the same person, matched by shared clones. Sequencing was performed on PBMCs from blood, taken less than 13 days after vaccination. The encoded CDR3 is CASSKLQGSPLHF. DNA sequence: TGTGCCAGCAGTAAACTCCAGGGTTCACCCCTCCACTTT.